Described below is a single T cell receptor (beta chain) sequence and its context. The antigen is unknown. CDR3 length equals 14 residues. The germline gives CDR1 SGHTA, CDR2 FQGNSA. Trimming took 1 base from V and 4 from J, leaving 8 bases between them. The whole isolated RNA underwent reverse transcription, so sequencing captured expressed TCRB transcripts. About 3.6 million reads were obtained on average from naive, central memory and regulatory T cell samples. Profiled with immunoSEQ multiplex PCR; TCRdb holds only in-frame clones, not every one. This table holds about 140,000 clones, roughly 10% found once. The data were taken from a study of beta chain features in type 1 diabetes. Study-level information: Sorted cells examined across all samples numbered some 98 million. Study outcomes and limitations: Patients with Type 1 diabetes showed moderately but significantly shorter TCRB CDR3s in all four CD4+ subsets. TCRB repertoires of naive, central memory and Treg cells appeared more similar among patients than among healthy donors.

The V gene is TRBV7-2, the J gene TRBJ2-1; possibly TRBD1 for D (5 bases). Sequencing was performed on central memory CD4+ T cells from blood. This receptor was obtained from a woman in her thirties or forties in good health. The CDR3 DNA reads TGTGCCAGCAGCTTAGATCCAGGGTACAATGAGCAGTTCTTC. It codes for CASSLDPGYNEQFF.